The entry that follows covers one T cell receptor (beta chain) sequence. Its antigen is not identified. The sample comes from a study of identical twins. Each donor (without exception) was a healthy Caucasian. Findings and limits, study-wide: Out-of-frame beta sequences exhibited a weaker degree of excess twin sharing. Beta clonotypes that were abundant in cord blood contained fewer insertions, a pattern absent from memory repertoires.

A universal primer site was created by template switching, with the cDNA bearing unique molecular identifiers. TCRdb passed the 5' RACE reads through MiXCR, listing each CDR3 protein once. The table records around 1.7 million distinct CDR3 sequences, less than 35% of them present only once. V gave up 1 base and J gave up 5 bases, with 10 bases separating them. The CDR3 has 14 amino acids. CDR1 is SGHRS, CDR2 YFSETQ, per germline. This chain joins TRBV5-1 and TRBJ2-1; D is possibly TRBD1 (5 bases). Sequencing was carried out using cord blood. This sequence originates from a newborn girl in good health. The CDR3 sequence is CASSLQGIDNEQFF. In DNA, the CDR3 is TGCGCCAGCAGCTTGCAGGGTATAGACAATGAGCAGTTCTTC.